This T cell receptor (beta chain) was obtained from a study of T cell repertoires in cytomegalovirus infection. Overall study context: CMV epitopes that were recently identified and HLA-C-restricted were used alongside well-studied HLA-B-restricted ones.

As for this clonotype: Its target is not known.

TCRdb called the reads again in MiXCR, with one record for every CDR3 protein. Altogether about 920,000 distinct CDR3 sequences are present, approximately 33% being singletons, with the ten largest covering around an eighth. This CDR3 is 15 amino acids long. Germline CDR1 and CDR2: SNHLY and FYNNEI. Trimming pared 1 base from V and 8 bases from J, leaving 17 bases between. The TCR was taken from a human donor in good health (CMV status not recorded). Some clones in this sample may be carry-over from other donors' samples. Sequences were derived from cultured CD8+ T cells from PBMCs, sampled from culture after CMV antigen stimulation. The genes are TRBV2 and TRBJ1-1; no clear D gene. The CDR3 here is CASSEGSYSQPEAFF. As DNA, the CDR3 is TGTGCCAGCAGTGAAGGTTCTTACAGTCAACCCGAAGCTTTCTTT.